This T cell receptor (beta chain) emerged from a study of T cells in Graves' hyperthyroidism and ophthalmopathy. Study conclusions and caveats: Clonotypes that were expanded in thyroid above 0.001 mostly appeared in blood too.

Per the germline V gene, CDR1 is MNHNS and CDR2 is SASEGT. This CDR3 comprises 16 residues. Unmatched junction bases numbered 5, after V lost 0 bases and J lost 0 bases. Amplified regions were TCR beta CDR3 sequences from RNA transcripts. The HTBI primer set was used in a first-round RT-PCR of the TCR CDR3. TCRdb re-analysed the multiplex PCR reads in MiXCR, keeping a single row per CDR3 protein. Of 360,000 or so distinct CDR3 sequences in the sample, roughly 20% were seen once. This clonotype was detected ten times or more. Its specificity is unknown. Those patients with uncontrolled infection, other autoimmune disease, pregnancy or lactation were excluded. Each diagnosis drew on symptoms, thyroxine, TRAb, thyroid ultrasound and orbital computed tomography findings.

This receptor was taken from a woman in her thirties or forties with Graves' ophthalmopathy. Sequencing was done on a sample of blood. The J gene is TRBJ2-7, the V gene TRBV6-1; the match to TRBD2 covers 7 bases. CDR3 sequence (DNA): TGTGCCAGCAGTGAAGCAACTAGCGTCTTCTCCTACGAGCAGTACTTC. Amino acids: CASSEATSVFSYEQYF.